This T cell receptor (beta chain) was recorded in a study of T cell responses to AZD1222 COVID-19 vaccine. Study results and limitations: Clonal diversity was possibly underestimated; the donors were predominantly white British and more often female. The study found vaccine-associated CD4 TCRs spanning spike, dominant at 160-218 and 743-854.

The assay was immunoSEQ multiplex PCR, and TCRdb's table has in-frame clones only and misses some. The data contain 75,000 to 100,000 clones, roughly 90% of them singletons. This clone was seen only once. The antigen is undetermined. The CDR3 is 17 amino acids. The trim removed 0 bases at V and 5 bases at J, leaving 7 bases unmatched. The germline V gene has CDR1 SGHVS and CDR2 FQNEAQ. The chain uses TRBV7-8 and TRBJ2-3; TRBD2 aligns across 11 bases. The sequence was obtained from an adult in good health. Material: peripheral blood, obtained on day 0 of AZD1222 vaccination. The CDR3 protein is CASSLAGRTSGGDTQYF. DNA for the CDR3: TGTGCCAGCAGCTTAGCGGGGAGAACTAGCGGGGGAGATACGCAGTATTTT.